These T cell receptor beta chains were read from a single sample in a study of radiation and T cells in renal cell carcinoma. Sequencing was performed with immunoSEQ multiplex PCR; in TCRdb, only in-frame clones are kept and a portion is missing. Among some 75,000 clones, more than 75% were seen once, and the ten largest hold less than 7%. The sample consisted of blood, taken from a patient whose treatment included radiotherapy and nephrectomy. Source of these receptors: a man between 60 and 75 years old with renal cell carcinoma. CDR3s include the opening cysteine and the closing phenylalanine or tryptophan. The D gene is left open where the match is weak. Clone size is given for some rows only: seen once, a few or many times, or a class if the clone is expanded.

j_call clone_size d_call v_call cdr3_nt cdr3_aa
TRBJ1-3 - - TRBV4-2 TGTGCCAGCAGCCAAGACCCTGGTACTGGAAACACCATATATTTT CASSQDPGTGNTIYF
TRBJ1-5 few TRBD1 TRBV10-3 TGTGCCGTCACAGGGGAACCAAATCAGCCCCAGCATTTT CAVTGEPNQPQHF
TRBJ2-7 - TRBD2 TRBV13 TGTGCCAGCAGCTATAGCGGGAGGGTCTACGAGCAGTACTTC CASSYSGRVYEQYF
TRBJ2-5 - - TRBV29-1 TGCAGCGTGGCCGGGCGGTACCAAGAGACCCAGTACTTC CSVAGRYQETQYF
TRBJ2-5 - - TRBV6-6 TGTGCCAGCAGTTACCTATGGGAGCAGTACTTC CASSYLWEQYF
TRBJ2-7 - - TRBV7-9 TGTGCCAGCAGCTTACGCGGACAAGTCTACGAGCAGTACTTC CASSLRGQVYEQYF
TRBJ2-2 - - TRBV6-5 TGTGCCAGCAGTTACCTGGCCGGGGAGCTGTTTTTT CASSYLAGELFF
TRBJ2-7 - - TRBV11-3 TGTGCCAGCAGCTTAGAGGACCGTAGCTCCTACGAGCAGTACTTC CASSLEDRSSYEQYF
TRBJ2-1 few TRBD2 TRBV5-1 TGCGCCAGCAGCTTGGGAGCGGGAGGTAGCTCCTACAATGAGCAGTTCTTC CASSLGAGGSSYNEQFF
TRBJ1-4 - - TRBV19 TGTGCCAGTAGTCCGTCGGACAAAGGCGGTGAAAAACTGTTTTTT CASSPSDKGGEKLFF
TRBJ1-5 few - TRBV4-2 TGTGCCAGCAGCCCCGGCTACAGGGTAGGGAATCAGCCCCAGCATTTT CASSPGYRVGNQPQHF
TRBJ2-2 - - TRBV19 TGTGCCAGTAGTATACCGGGGGTTGGTACCGGGGAGCTGTTTTTT CASSIPGVGTGELFF